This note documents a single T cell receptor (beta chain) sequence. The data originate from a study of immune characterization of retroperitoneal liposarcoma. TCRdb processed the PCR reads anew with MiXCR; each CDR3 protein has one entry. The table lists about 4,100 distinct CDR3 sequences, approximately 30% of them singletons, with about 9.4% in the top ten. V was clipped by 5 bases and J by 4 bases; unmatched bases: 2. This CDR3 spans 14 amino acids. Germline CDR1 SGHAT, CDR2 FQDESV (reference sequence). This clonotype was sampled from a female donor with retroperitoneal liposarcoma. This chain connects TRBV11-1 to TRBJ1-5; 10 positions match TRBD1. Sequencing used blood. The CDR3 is CASSLGQGNQPQHF. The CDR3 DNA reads TGTGCCAGCAGCCTGGGACAGGGGAATCAGCCCCAGCATTTT.